The next 2 T cell receptor beta chains were all read from a single sample in a study of Graves' ophthalmopathy and Graves' hyperthyroidism. RNA transcripts yielded amplified TCR beta CDR3 regions. HTBI-primed first-round RT-PCR preceded second-round multiplex PCR. TCRdb called the multiplex PCR reads again in MiXCR, with one record for every CDR3 protein. This sample has about 370,000 distinct CDR3 sequences, with 17% found just once. Sequenced sample: peripheral blood. The receptors stem from an adult woman with stable Graves' hyperthyroidism.

In its sample, this clonotype was seen many times. The chain links TRBV6-5 to TRBJ2-7, with TRBD2 identical over 13 bases. From germline, CDR1 is MNHEY and CDR2 SVGAGI. The CDR3 is 14 residues long. V was pared by 7 bases and J by 7 bases, with 7 bases of the junction left unmatched. CDR3 DNA sequence: TGTGCCAGCACCAGGACTAGCGGGAGTGGGGAGCAGTACTTC. This encodes CASTRTSGSGEQYF.

Ten or more counts support this clonotype. The rearrangement links TRBV7-2 to TRBJ2-7, with TRBD1 as a possible D gene (5 bases). The CDR3 is 14 residues long. Trimming removed 2 bases from V and 2 bases from J, with 10 bases in between. Germline V gene lookup returns CDR1 SGHTA and CDR2 FQGNSA. CDR3 nucleotide sequence: TGTGCCAGCAGCTTATTGACAGCAGCCTACGAGCAGTACTTC. Protein sequence: CASSLLTAAYEQYF.